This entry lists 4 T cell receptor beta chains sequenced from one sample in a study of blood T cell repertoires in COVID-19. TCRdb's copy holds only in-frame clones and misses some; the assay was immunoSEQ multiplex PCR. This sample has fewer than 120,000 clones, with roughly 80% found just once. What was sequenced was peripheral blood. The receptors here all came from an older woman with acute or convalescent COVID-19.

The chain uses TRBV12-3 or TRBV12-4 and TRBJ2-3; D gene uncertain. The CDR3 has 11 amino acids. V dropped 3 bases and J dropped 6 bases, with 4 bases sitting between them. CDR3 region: CASSFMDTQYF. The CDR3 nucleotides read TGTGCCAGCAGTTTTATGGATACGCAGTATTTT.

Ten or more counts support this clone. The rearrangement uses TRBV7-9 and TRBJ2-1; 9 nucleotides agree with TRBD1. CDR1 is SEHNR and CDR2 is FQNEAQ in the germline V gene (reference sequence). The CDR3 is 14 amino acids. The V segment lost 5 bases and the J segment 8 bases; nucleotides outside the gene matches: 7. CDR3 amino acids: CASSPGTGFDEQFF. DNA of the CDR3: TGTGCCAGCAGCCCCGGGACAGGGTTTGATGAGCAGTTCTTC.

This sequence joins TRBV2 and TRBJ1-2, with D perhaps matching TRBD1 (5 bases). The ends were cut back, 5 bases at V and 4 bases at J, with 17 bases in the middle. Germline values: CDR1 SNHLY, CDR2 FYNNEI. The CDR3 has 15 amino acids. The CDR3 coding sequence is TGTGCCAGCAGTCCACGGCCGGGGGGATTCTATGGCTACACCTTC. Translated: CASSPRPGGFYGYTF.

The CDR3 region has the DNA TGCAGTGCTAGTCTACCGGACTTCTTCGGCTACGAGCAGTACTTC. As protein: CSASLPDFFGYEQYF. The rearrangement uses TRBV20-1 and TRBJ2-7; tentative D call: TRBD2 (5 bases). The germline CDR1 and CDR2 sequences are DFQATT and SNEGSKA (reference sequence). CDR3 length: 15 residues. Trimming shortened V by 3 bases and J by 3 bases, and 18 bases separated the two germline ends.